The next 19 T cell receptor beta chains were all read from a single sample in a study of Graves' ophthalmopathy and Graves' hyperthyroidism. The sequenced template was RNA, covering the TCR beta CDR3 region. First-round RT-PCR used HTBI primers; second-round multiplex PCR followed. TCRdb independently ran MiXCR on the multiplex PCR reads; one entry per CDR3 protein. The sample carries 200,000 to 250,000 distinct CDR3 sequences, roughly 21% recorded once. Sequenced: peripheral blood. Source of these receptors: a woman in her forties or fifties with Graves' ophthalmopathy.

Many counts were recorded for this clonotype. The chain is built from TRBV7-2 and TRBJ2-7, with D possibly matching TRBD2 (6 bases). This CDR3 comprises 15 residues. Per the germline V gene, CDR1 is SGHTA and CDR2 is FQGNSA. V was cut by 0 bases and J by 6 bases, with 15 bases left in between. The CDR3: CASSLALEGWSEQYF. The CDR3 DNA follows: TGTGCCAGCAGCTTAGCGCTGGAGGGCTGGAGCGAGCAGTACTTC.

This clonotype was found a few times. V usage is TRBV20-1 and J usage is TRBJ1-1; a possible D gene is TRBD1 (5 bases). Germline assignment: CDR1 DFQATT and CDR2 SNEGSKA (reference sequence). The CDR3 is 19 residues long. The V gene lost 6 bases and the J gene lost 0 bases, with 29 bases spanning the gap. CDR3 protein: CSAGRALGARGGLNTEAFF. CDR3 bases: TGCAGTGCCGGCCGGGCGTTGGGAGCGCGGGGCGGGCTGAACACTGAAGCTTTCTTT.

There are a few counts of this clonotype. V and J are TRBV28 and TRBJ2-5, with TRBD1 matching 8 bases. CDR1 MDHEN and CDR2 SYDVKM come from the germline V gene. J gave up 1 base and V 2 bases, and 6 bases lay outside the gene matches. The length of the CDR3 is 16 residues. The CDR3 here is CASSLETRGLQETQYF. The CDR3 DNA sequence: TGTGCCAGCAGTTTAGAGACCAGGGGGCTCCAAGAGACCCAGTACTTC.

This clonotype was found many times. The CDR3 region has the DNA TGTGCCTGGGGAGGACGGTCCGGGCAGACCCAGTACTTC. It is translated as CAWGGRSGQTQYF. The chain joins TRBV30 to TRBJ2-5; possible D gene TRBD2, 5 bases. Per germline, CDR1 GTSNPN and CDR2 SVGIG (reference sequence). V shed 5 bases and J shed 6 bases, with 16 bases lying between them. This CDR3 region has 13 residues.

This clonotype appeared many times. The chain links TRBV4-2 to TRBJ1-2, with 7 nucleotides matching TRBD1. J gave up 7 bases and V 0 bases, and 8 bases lay outside the gene matches. CDR1 is LGHNA and CDR2 is YNFKEQ in the germline V gene. This CDR3 is built from 15 residues. The CDR3 bases are TGTGCCAGCAGCCAAGATCGCACAGGGGTTGGTGGCTACACCTTC. Its protein product is CASSQDRTGVGGYTF.

This clonotype was counted many times. The CDR3 reads CSVTGGPYEQYF. The CDR3 DNA follows: TGCAGCGTTACAGGGGGCCCCTACGAGCAGTACTTC. V and J are TRBV29-1 and TRBJ2-7; 9 nucleotides align to TRBD1. The germline gives CDR1 SQVTM, CDR2 ANQGSEA. J was trimmed by 2 bases and V by 5 bases; bases with no gene match: 1. The CDR3 has 12 residues.

This clonotype has at least ten counts. The chain carries TRBV2 and TRBJ1-3; unclear D gene. This CDR3 is built from 15 residues. The germline V gene encodes CDR1 SNHLY and CDR2 FYNNEI. Trimming removed 0 bases at V and 0 bases at J, with 6 bases between. CDR3: CASSEADYSGNTIYF. CDR3 bases: TGTGCCAGCAGTGAAGCAGACTACTCTGGAAACACCATATATTTT.

This clonotype was counted many times. The chain carries TRBV6-5 and TRBJ2-5; 11 nucleotides align to TRBD2. CDR1 and CDR2 from the germline V gene are MNHEY and SVGAGI. The CDR3 totals 16 residues. The ends lost 2 bases at V and 1 base at J; junction bases unmatched: 3. As DNA, the CDR3 is TGTGCCAGCAGTTACCGAGGACTAGCGGGCCAAGAGACCCAGTACTTC. Protein product: CASSYRGLAGQETQYF.

This clonotype was recorded a few times. The V and J genes are TRBV6-1 and TRBJ1-5; 11 bases line up with TRBD1. Trimming at V came to 1 base and at J to 6 bases, leaving 2 bases not matched to a gene. The CDR3 covers 15 residues. Germline lookup yields CDR1 MNHNS and CDR2 SASEGT. The CDR3 DNA is TGTGCCAGCAGTGAAGGGACAGGGGGCGGTCAGCCCCAGCATTTT. Translated: CASSEGTGGGQPQHF.

The rearrangement links TRBV19 to TRBJ1-5; 10 bases are shared with TRBD1. Germline V gives CDR1 LNHDA, CDR2 SQIVND (reference sequence). V lost 4 bases and J lost 7; bases outside the gene matches: 4. This CDR3 contains 14 residues. The CDR3 protein is CASSRGQGYQPQHF. The CDR3 nucleotides are TGTGCCAGTAGTAGGGGACAGGGGTACCAGCCCCAGCATTTT.

This clonotype showed up just a few times. The genes are TRBV19 and TRBJ1-2, with D uncertain. Trimming stripped 7 bases from V and 2 bases from J, with 14 bases between. Germline assignment: CDR1 LNHDA and CDR2 SQIVND (reference sequence). This CDR3 is 14 amino acids long. The CDR3 spells CASIPPGQNYGYTF. In nucleotides, the CDR3 is TGTGCCAGTATCCCCCCGGGCCAAAACTATGGCTACACCTTC.

The table lists this clonotype with many counts. This chain connects TRBV10-3 to TRBJ1-1, with no clear D. CDR3 length: 13 residues. V dropped 4 bases and J dropped 7 bases, with 13 bases sitting between them. Per germline, CDR1 ENHRY and CDR2 SYGVKD. CDR3: CAISGFERVEAFF. The CDR3 nucleotides are TGTGCCATCAGTGGTTTTGAGAGGGTTGAAGCTTTCTTT.

This clonotype was counted between two and nine times. The V gene is TRBV5-6, the J gene TRBJ1-2; D gene unclear. Trimming pared 2 bases from V and 4 bases from J, leaving 15 bases between. This CDR3 is 15 amino acids long. In germline, CDR1 is SGHDT, CDR2 YYEEEE. This CDR3 reads CASSFSTTVRYGYTF. DNA of the CDR3: TGTGCCAGCAGCTTCTCAACCACAGTCCGCTATGGCTACACCTTC.

This clonotype occurred many times. The V call is TRBV18, the J call TRBJ2-5, with 7 bases matching TRBD2. The V and J ends lost 4 bases and 5 bases, in that order; junction bases with no gene match: 4. Germline V gives CDR1 KGHSH, CDR2 LQKENI. The CDR3 spans 13 residues. The CDR3 is CASSQAGPETQYF. CDR3 bases: TGTGCCAGCTCACAAGCGGGGCCGGAGACCCAGTACTTC.

This clonotype was seen more than once but under ten times. This chain links TRBV18 with TRBJ1-1; perhaps TRBD1 as D (5 bases). Germline CDR1 is KGHSH and CDR2 is LQKENI. Trimming shortened V by 2 bases and J by 11 bases, and 12 bases separated the two germline ends. The CDR3 totals 12 residues. In DNA form, the CDR3 reads TGTGCCAGCTCACCAGGGGCGCTGGGGGCTTTCTTT. Translated, it gives CASSPGALGAFF.

At least ten counts were recorded for this clonotype. This chain uses TRBV29-1 with TRBJ2-7; the D is unclear. The germline V and J ends were trimmed by 3 bases and 6 bases, with 0 bases remaining between them. CDR3 length: 8 amino acids. From germline, CDR1 is SQVTM and CDR2 ANQGSEA. CDR3 coding DNA: TGCAGCGTTGACGAGCAGTACTTC. As protein: CSVDEQYF.

This clonotype was seen repeatedly, ten times or more. The rearrangement joins TRBV25-1 to TRBJ1-2; D possibly corresponds to TRBD1 (5 bases). CDR1 and CDR2 (germline): MGHDK, SYGVNS. This CDR3 comprises 8 residues. CDR3 sequence: CAPRGGTF. CDR3 sequence (DNA): TGTGCACCTCGGGGCGGGACCTTC.

In this sample, this clonotype turned up many times. This chain uses TRBV20-1 with TRBJ2-7; a possible D gene is TRBD1 (6 bases). Between the trimmed V and J ends, which lost 7 bases and 2 bases, there was a span of 9 bases. Germline V gives CDR1 DFQATT, CDR2 SNEGSKA (reference sequence). CDR3 length: 11 amino acids. CDR3 nucleotide sequence: TGCAGTGGGACAGAGACCTACGAGCAGTACTTC. Translating gives CSGTETYEQYF.

Written as DNA, the CDR3 is TGTGCCAGCAGCCAGGACCTTGGGGCCAAGGACCACGAGCAGTACTTC. The encoded protein is CASSQDLGAKDHEQYF. The J gene is TRBJ2-7, the V gene TRBV4-2, with a weak D call TRBD1 (5 bases). Per the germline V gene, CDR1 is LGHNA and CDR2 is YNFKEQ. The ends were cut back, 3 bases at V and 5 bases at J, with 20 bases in the middle. CDR3 length: 16 residues.